These 31 T cell receptor beta chains were all obtained from the same sample, sequenced in a study of identical twins. TCRdb reanalysed the 5' RACE reads using MiXCR and keeps one entry per CDR3 protein. The sample holds some 320,000 distinct CDR3 sequences, about 12% seen once. The data were also submitted as part of a second study, on yellow fever vaccine responses in identical twins.

Sequenced input: CD8+ T cells sorted from blood. All receptors come from a woman aged 18-29 years in good health.

This clonotype was seen a handful of times. The CDR3 DNA follows: TGCAGTGCTAGTCTGGCGGGGGGTTGGGAGCAGTACGTC. Protein sequence: CSASLAGGWEQYV. The chain recombines TRBV20-1 with TRBJ2-7; 8 nucleotides align to TRBD2. The CDR3 extends over 13 amino acids. The ends lost 3 bases at V and 7 bases at J; junction bases unmatched: 8. Per the germline V gene, CDR1 is DFQATT and CDR2 is SNEGSKA (reference sequence).

The table lists this clonotype with a few counts. The chain links TRBV20-1 to TRBJ2-5, with 10 bases fitting TRBD2. The V segment lost 6 bases and the J segment 1 base; nucleotides outside the gene matches: 14. CDR1 and CDR2 from the germline V gene are DFQATT and SNEGSKA (reference sequence). CDR3 length: 17 amino acids. The chain's CDR3 is CSAPTPTSGVAQETQYF. As DNA, the CDR3 is TGCAGTGCCCCAACCCCAACTAGCGGGGTTGCCCAAGAGACCCAGTACTTC.

The chain has TRBV10-2 and TRBJ1-5, with D uncertain. The ends were cut back, 2 bases at V and 6 bases at J, with 17 bases in the middle. Germline lookup yields CDR1 WSHSY and CDR2 SAAADI. The CDR3 totals 16 residues. CDR3 sequence reads: CASSEPTRGRGQPQHF. For the CDR3, the DNA is TGCGCCAGCAGTGAGCCGACGCGAGGCCGAGGTCAGCCCCAGCATTTT.

The V call is TRBV20-1, the J call TRBJ2-3; a weak D match, TRBD2 (6 bases). The CDR3 length is 15 residues. Trimming took 6 bases from V and 2 from J, leaving 18 bases between them. Germline CDR1 DFQATT, CDR2 SNEGSKA (reference sequence). The DNA of the CDR3 is TGCAGTGCAACCCCTCTGAGGGACTTCACAGATACGCAGTATTTT. Translation: CSATPLRDFTDTQYF.

In the case of this clonotype: It is likely a read error, because the conserved phenylalanine at the end of the CDR3 is missing. The chain joins TRBV12-3 or TRBV12-4 to TRBJ2-5; D call uncertain. The germline V and J ends were trimmed by 4 bases and 4 bases, with 7 bases remaining between them. The CDR3 contains 12 residues. The CDR3 spells CASSYGGETQYS. CDR3 sequence (DNA): TGTGCCAGCAGTTATGGCGGAGAGACCCAGTACTCC.

This clonotype was counted a few times. This chain joins TRBV11-2 and TRBJ1-1, with D uncertain. The CDR3 is 13 residues long. Trimming left V 5 bases short and J 6 bases short, with 13 bases between. Germline CDR1 and CDR2: SGHAT and FQNNGV. The DNA for the CDR3 is TGTGCCAGCAGCCCCGTTCTGGTCCCTGAAGCTTTCTTT. As protein: CASSPVLVPEAFF.

This clonotype has only a few counts. The J gene is TRBJ2-1, the V gene TRBV3-1; a possible D gene is TRBD2 (5 bases). This CDR3 has 18 residues. V gave up 1 base and J gave up 5 bases, with 21 bases separating them. CDR1 is LGHDT and CDR2 is YNNKEL in the germline V gene (reference sequence). In DNA form, the CDR3 reads TGTGCCAGCAGCCAAGTGTTAACTAGGCATGAGACTAACAATGAGCAGTTCTTC. As protein: CASSQVLTRHETNNEQFF.

This clonotype was seen more than once but under ten times. The CDR3 DNA reads as TGTGCCAGCAGTTTGGGACCGATCTACGAGCAGTACGTC. Translation: CASSLGPIYEQYV. The chain joins TRBV12-3 or TRBV12-4 to TRBJ2-7; either TRBD1 or TRBD2 may supply D (5 bases each). Trimming stripped 3 bases from V and 3 bases from J, with 9 bases between. This CDR3 has 13 residues.

This clonotype has more than one count but fewer than ten. The chain carries TRBV11-1 and TRBJ2-1; 9 bases are shared with TRBD1. This CDR3 is 21 amino acids long. The V gene end was trimmed by 4 bases and the J gene end by 5 bases; junction bases not matched to a gene: 24. Germline-derived CDR1 and CDR2 are SGHAT and FQDESV (reference sequence). CDR3 residues: CASSSTDIGTGSRGVNNEQFF. The DNA for the CDR3 is TGTGCCAGCAGCTCCACCGATATCGGGACAGGGAGCCGGGGAGTTAACAATGAGCAGTTCTTC.

The chain has TRBV20-1 and TRBJ2-7; D possibly uses TRBD1 or TRBD2 (7 bases each). This CDR3 comprises 14 residues. Trimming shortened V by 3 bases and J by 3 bases, and 15 bases separated the two germline ends. Germline loops: CDR1 DFQATT, CDR2 SNEGSKA (reference sequence). CDR3 DNA: TGCAGTGCTAGCTGGGAGGGGGCGGTCTACGAGCAGTACTTC. Translated: CSASWEGAVYEQYF.

The CDR3 reads CASSVAFGKLDTQYF. The CDR3 DNA sequence: TGTGCCAGCAGCGTAGCTTTTGGGAAGCTGGATACGCAGTATTTT. V gene TRBV9 combines with J gene TRBJ2-3, with unresolved D. Between the trimmed V and J ends, which lost 0 bases and 6 bases, there was a span of 14 bases. Germline-derived CDR1 and CDR2 are SGDLS and YYNGEE. The CDR3 is 15 amino acids.

This clonotype was detected many times. V usage is TRBV7-9 and J usage is TRBJ2-1; 11 bases line up with TRBD1. The CDR3 is made up of 14 amino acids. Germline assignment: CDR1 SEHNR and CDR2 FQNEAQ (reference sequence). The V gene end was trimmed by 5 bases and the J gene end by 7 bases; junction bases not matched to a gene: 4. Here the CDR3 DNA reads TGTGCCAGCAGCCCGGACAGGGGGCAGAATGAGCAGTTCTTC. It specifies CASSPDRGQNEQFF.

This sequence joins TRBV27 and TRBJ2-1; 11 bases are a match to TRBD2. J was trimmed by 3 bases and V by 2 bases; bases with no gene match: 3. Looked up from germline, CDR1 is MNHEY and CDR2 is SMNVEV (reference sequence). The CDR3 has 16 amino acids. CDR3 loop: CASSLTSGSIYNEQFF. The CDR3 nucleotides read TGTGCCAGCAGTTTAACTAGCGGGAGTATCTACAATGAGCAGTTCTTC.

This clonotype was detected a few times. This sequence joins TRBV28 and TRBJ1-5; possible D gene TRBD1, 5 bases. Germline V gene data show CDR1 as MDHEN and CDR2 as SYDVKM. This CDR3 has 14 amino acids. The V end was cut by 7 bases, the J end by 3 bases, with 13 bases between. CDR3 in amino acids: CASTPDSPNQPQHF. Written as DNA, the CDR3 is TGTGCCAGCACCCCCGACAGTCCCAATCAGCCCCAGCATTTT.

The chain employs TRBV9 and TRBJ2-2, with 13 nucleotides matching TRBD2. J gave up 7 bases and V 4 bases, and 7 bases lay outside the gene matches. The germline gives CDR1 SGDLS, CDR2 YYNGEE. The CDR3 is 16 amino acids. This CDR3 reads CASSTGLAGVRGELFF. As DNA, the CDR3 is TGTGCCAGCAGCACCGGACTAGCGGGGGTGCGCGGGGAGCTGTTTTTT.

This clonotype has more than one count but fewer than ten. This sequence joins TRBV2 and TRBJ2-1; unclear D gene. Germline loops: CDR1 SNHLY, CDR2 FYNNEI. This CDR3 region has 13 residues. The ends were cut back, 3 bases at V and 0 bases at J, with 3 bases in the middle. The CDR3 protein is CASSENSYNEQFF. DNA of the CDR3: TGTGCCAGCAGTGAGAACTCCTACAATGAGCAGTTCTTC.

This clonotype was observed a few times. The J gene is TRBJ2-7, the V gene TRBV4-2, with 7 bases matching TRBD1. This CDR3 comprises 15 residues. From germline, CDR1 is LGHNA and CDR2 YNFKEQ. The V and J ends lost 0 bases and 4 bases, in that order; junction bases with no gene match: 6. The DNA of the CDR3 is TGTGCCAGCAGCCAAGAAGTGACAGGGTCTTACGAGCAGTACTTC. The encoded protein is CASSQEVTGSYEQYF.

This clonotype was picked up a small number of times. This chain uses TRBV4-2 with TRBJ2-1; 11 bases are a match to TRBD2. Germline loops: CDR1 LGHNA, CDR2 YNFKEQ. This CDR3 has 16 residues. With V trimmed by 6 bases and J by 2 bases, 6 bases remained unmatched. CDR3 sequence: CASRPQLAGAYNEQFF. The CDR3, as DNA: TGTGCCAGCAGGCCGCAACTAGCGGGGGCCTACAATGAGCAGTTCTTC.

This clonotype was counted between two and nine times. This chain's CDR3 is CASTPSGSYNEQFF. CDR3 DNA: TGTGCCAGCACCCCTAGCGGGAGCTACAATGAGCAGTTCTTC. The chain is built from TRBV6-2 or TRBV6-3 and TRBJ2-1; 10 bases align to TRBD2. This CDR3 is 14 amino acids long. Trimming cost V 7 bases and J 3 bases; bases outside gene matches: 3. Germline-derived CDR1 and CDR2 are MNHEY and SVGEGT.

In its sample, this clonotype was seen many times. The V call is TRBV12-3 or TRBV12-4, the J call TRBJ2-3; no clear D gene. CDR3 length equals 14 residues. V lost 4 bases to trimming and J lost 3 bases, with 11 bases between them. This chain's CDR3 is CASSSQWLTDTQYF. DNA of the CDR3: TGTGCCAGCAGTTCGCAGTGGCTAACAGATACGCAGTATTTT.

This clonotype has a handful of counts. The chain carries TRBV7-8 and TRBJ2-1, with D possibly TRBD2 on 6 matching bases. V was trimmed by 1 base and J by 4 bases, leaving 14 bases between them. This CDR3 has 16 residues. Germline CDR1 is SGHVS and CDR2 is FQNEAQ. The DNA for the CDR3 is TGTGCCAGCAGCTTAGAACCTGGGGGGTATTACAATGAGCAGTTCTTC. This translates into CASSLEPGGYYNEQFF.

The chain uses TRBV7-8 and TRBJ2-7; maybe TRBD1 (5 bases). CDR1 is SGHVS and CDR2 is FQNEAQ in the germline V gene. The CDR3 spans 16 residues. The ends were cut back, 4 bases at V and 4 bases at J, with 20 bases in the middle. The DNA of the CDR3 is TGTGCCAGCAGCTCCACGCAGGGTTGGAATCCTTACGAGCAGTACTTC. Translated: CASSSTQGWNPYEQYF.

V and J are TRBV9 and TRBJ2-1; perhaps TRBD1 as D (6 bases). Germline CDR1 reads SGDLS; CDR2 reads YYNGEE. Trimming took 6 bases from V and 0 from J, leaving 10 bases between them. This CDR3 is built from 14 residues. The chain's CDR3 is CASNPGDSYNEQFF. CDR3 in DNA: TGTGCCAGCAACCCAGGGGACTCCTACAATGAGCAGTTCTTC.

The sample holds many counts of this clonotype. The chain couples TRBV5-1 to TRBJ2-3, with 7 bases that match TRBD2. CDR1 and CDR2 from the germline V gene are SGHRS and YFSETQ. The trim removed 4 bases at V and 2 bases at J, leaving 10 bases unmatched. The CDR3 consists of 16 residues. In DNA form, the CDR3 reads TGCGCCAGCAGCGCACCTAAGCGGGAATACACAGATACGCAGTATTTT. Protein sequence: CASSAPKREYTDTQYF.

This clonotype appeared a few times. This chain uses TRBV7-9 with TRBJ2-7; TRBD1 aligns across 8 bases. Trimming removed 5 bases from V and 4 bases from J; junction bases left unmatched: 1. From germline, CDR1 is SEHNR and CDR2 FQNEAQ (reference sequence). This CDR3 region has 12 residues. The CDR3 loop reads CASSRQGYEQYV. CDR3 coding DNA: TGTGCCAGCAGCCGACAGGGGTACGAGCAGTACGTC.

The J gene is TRBJ1-1, the V gene TRBV3-1; D is possibly TRBD1 (5 bases). The germline CDR1 and CDR2 sequences are LGHDT and YNNKEL (reference sequence). This CDR3 spans 13 amino acids. The V end was cut by 0 bases, the J end by 6 bases, with 8 bases between. The DNA of the CDR3 is TGTGCCAGCAGCCAAGAGGGGGAGTCTGAAGCTTTCTTT. Protein sequence: CASSQEGESEAFF.

The chain carries TRBV28 and TRBJ2-3, with 13 bases matching TRBD2. The CDR3 is 18 residues long. V shed 3 bases and J 5 bases; nucleotides not matched to a gene: 11. The germline V gene has CDR1 MDHEN and CDR2 SYDVKM. CDR3 in DNA: TGTGCCAGCAGTTTTCACCCCACTAGCGGGAGGGAAGGAGATACGCAGTATTTT. Translating it yields CASSFHPTSGREGDTQYF.

This clonotype was counted at least ten times. The chain recombines TRBV12-3 or TRBV12-4 with TRBJ1-2, with TRBD1 identical over 7 bases. Losses at the gene ends were 5 bases for V and 3 bases for J; bases not matched to a gene: 9. This CDR3 contains 15 residues. Written as DNA, the CDR3 is TGTGCCAGCAGTAGTCAGACAGGGATTTACTATGGCTACACCTTC. Residues: CASSSQTGIYYGYTF.

The J gene is TRBJ2-5, the V gene TRBV27; no definite D call. The CDR3 totals 14 residues. Germline lookup yields CDR1 MNHEY and CDR2 SMNVEV (reference sequence). V was shortened by 0 bases and J by 5 bases, with 10 bases between the two germline ends. In DNA, the CDR3 is TGTGCCAGCAGTTTATCCGCCTTTGGGGAGACCCAGTACTTC. Protein sequence: CASSLSAFGETQYF.

The J gene is TRBJ1-4, the V gene TRBV2, with unresolved D. The V end lost 6 bases, the J end lost 7 bases, and 18 bases lay between the germline ends. Germline assignment: CDR1 SNHLY and CDR2 FYNNEI. The length of the CDR3 is 15 residues. CDR3 sequence: CASSPLGSRSEKLFF. CDR3 in DNA: TGTGCCAGCAGCCCCTTGGGATCCCGATCTGAAAAACTGTTTTTT.

V gene TRBV6-1 combines with J gene TRBJ2-5; weak D call: TRBD1 (6 bases). Trimming removed 6 bases at V and 4 bases at J, with 18 bases between. CDR1 and CDR2 (germline): MNHNS, SASEGT. The CDR3 runs 15 residues. The CDR3 sequence: CASSPLGARGETQYF. CDR3 nucleotides: TGTGCCAGCAGCCCCCTCGGCGCCAGGGGAGAGACCCAGTACTTC.